This T cell receptor (beta chain) was sequenced for a study of breast tumors, draining lymph nodes, adjacent tissues. Samples came from axillary lymph nodes draining the breast cancer. Per germline, CDR1 DFQATT and CDR2 SNEGSKA (reference sequence). CDR3 length: 14 residues. This clonotype was found many times. The antigen is unknown. Germline and junction disagree at one end, which may indicate a read error. Study-wide results and caveats: The data were judged consistent with most tumor T cells coming from lymph node and expanding in tumor.

TCRdb passed the multiplex PCR reads through MiXCR, listing each CDR3 protein once. Here the sample spans approximately 230,000 distinct CDR3 sequences, under 40% being singletons. What was sequenced was axillary lymph node tissue. This chain connects TRBV20-1 to TRBJ2-7; tentatively, D is TRBD2 (6 bases). This receptor was taken from a female donor with breast cancer. Some clones in this sample may be carry-over from other donors' samples. This chain's CDR3 is CSARVAGSTYGQYF. The CDR3 bases are TGCAGTGCTAGAGTCGCGGGATCGACCTACGGGCAGTACTTC.